The rows below give T cell receptor beta chains drawn from one sample of a study of T cell responses to AZD1222 COVID-19 vaccine. Here immunoSEQ multiplex PCR was the method, and the copy in TCRdb shows in-frame clones only, minus some. The sample lists about 180,000 clones, about 90% occurring once. The sample consisted of peripheral blood, taken on day 0 of AZD1222 vaccination. The receptors were sampled from an adult in good health. Each CDR3 is given with its conserved first and last residue. D genes are given only for firm matches. Where a row states a size, it is once, few, many or the class of an expanded clone; other rows omit it.

once	TRBD1	TRBV6-4	TRBJ1-6	14	TGTGCCAGCAGTAGGACAGGGTGGGATTCACCCCTCCACTTT	CASSRTGWDSPLHF
NA	TRBD1	TRBV10-3	TRBJ2-1	15	TGTGCCATCAGTGGGGGACAGGGATTCGCCGATGAGCAGTTCTTC	CAISGGQGFADEQFF
once	NA	TRBV29-1	TRBJ1-1	12	TGCAGCGTTAGGCAGACGAACACTGAAGCTTTCTTT	CSVRQTNTEAFF
NA	NA	TRBV6-2/TRBV6-3	TRBJ2-5	14	TGTGCCAGCAGTTTACAGGGACCCCAAGAGACCCAGTACTTC	CASSLQGPQETQYF
few	NA	TRBV5-1	TRBJ2-7	15	TGCGCCAGCAGCTTGAAGGGGGGGAGCTCCTACGAGCAGTACTTC	CASSLKGGSSYEQYF
NA	TRBD1	TRBV5-4	TRBJ2-7	14	TGTGCCAGCAGCTTACAGGGGAGCTCCTACGAGCAGTACTTC	CASSLQGSSYEQYF
once	NA	TRBV7-2	TRBJ2-7	13	TGTGCCAGCAGCTTAGGGGGGTCCAACGAGCAGTACTTC	CASSLGGSNEQYF
NA	NA	TRBV18	TRBJ1-4	13	TGTGCCAGCTCGACAGGCGTAAATGAAAAACTGTTTTTT	CASSTGVNEKLFF
NA	NA	TRBV7-2	TRBJ1-1	11	TGTGCCAGCAGCCAAGGGACTGTAGCTTTCTTT	CASSQGTVAFF
NA	NA	TRBV27	TRBJ1-6	13	TGTGCCAGCAGTCCGCGCTTGGGATCACCCCTCCACTTT	CASSPRLGSPLHF
NA	NA	TRBV5-4	TRBJ1-3	17	TGTGCCAGCAGCCTACAGGGAACTCTAGGATCTGGAAACACCATATATTTT	CASSLQGTLGSGNTIYF
NA	TRBD2	TRBV9	TRBJ2-7	14	TGTGCCAGCAGCGTAGATTTGGGGGGGTACGAGCAGTACTTC	CASSVDLGGYEQYF
NA	NA	TRBV7-2	TRBJ1-1	15	TGTGCCAGCAGCTTAGGAGCAGGGGTCAACACTGAAGCTTTCTTT	CASSLGAGVNTEAFF
NA	NA	TRBV7-8	TRBJ1-1	14	TGTGCCAGCAGCTTAGGGGGTGGCGGACGAGAAGCTTTCTTT	CASSLGGGGREAFF
NA	NA	TRBV6-2/TRBV6-3	TRBJ1-1	16	TGTGCCAGCAGTTACCAGCAGGGGACACCGAACACTGAAGCTTTCTTT	CASSYQQGTPNTEAFF
NA	TRBD1	TRBV12-3/TRBV12-4	TRBJ1-1	13	TGTGCCAGCGCAGGGGGCGTGTACACTGAAGCTTTCTTT	CASAGGVYTEAFF
NA	NA	TRBV27	TRBJ1-5	15	TGTGCCAGCAGTTTAAACGGACAGAGCAATCAGCCCCAGCATTTT	CASSLNGQSNQPQHF
NA	NA	TRBV5-5	TRBJ1-1	12	TGTGCCAGCAGCTTGGTGAACACTGAAGCTTTCTTT	CASSLVNTEAFF
NA	NA	TRBV11-2	TRBJ1-3	16	TGTGCCAGCAGCCCCCGGAGTTGGCAGACTGGAAACACCATATATTTT	CASSPRSWQTGNTIYF
NA	TRBD1	TRBV4-3	TRBJ2-7	14	TGCGCCAGCAGCCTGGACAGGGGGGGGTCCGAGCAGTACTTC	CASSLDRGGSEQYF
NA	NA	TRBV6-5	TRBJ1-1	11	TGTGCCAGCAGGCGGGGCACTGAAGCTTTCTTT	CASRRGTEAFF
NA	NA	TRBV6-1	TRBJ1-3	18	TGTGCCAGCAGTGAACTTCGCGGGCAGGGAAGCGCTGGAAACACCATATATTTT	CASSELRGQGSAGNTIYF
NA	NA	TRBV30	TRBJ2-3	14	TGTGCCTGGAGTGGGTGGCGGTTCACAGATACGCAGTATTTT	CAWSGWRFTDTQYF
NA	TRBD1	TRBV5-4	TRBJ2-7	15	TGTGCCAGCACTACTCAGCGCAGGGGACAGGAAGAGCAGTACTTC	CASTTQRRGQEEQYF
NA	TRBD1	TRBV4-1	TRBJ1-2	14	TGCGCCAGCAGCACAAATACAGGGGGATATGGCTACACCTTC	CASSTNTGGYGYTF
NA	NA	TRBV19	TRBJ2-1	12	TGTGCCAGTAGTATATTGATGGGTGAGCAGTTCTTC	CASSILMGEQFF
NA	NA	TRBV4-1	TRBJ2-1	12	TGCGCCAGCAGCCACATCAGCAATGAGCAGTTCTTC	CASSHISNEQFF
NA	TRBD1	TRBV7-8	TRBJ2-7	18	TGTGCCAGCAGCTTATACCGCAACAGGACAGGGGGCTCCTACGAGCAGTACTTC	CASSLYRNRTGGSYEQYF
NA	TRBD2	TRBV2	TRBJ2-7	15	TGTGCCAGCAGTGTGGAGCGGGGGCCTTCCTACGAGCAGTACTTC	CASSVERGPSYEQYF
NA	NA	TRBV27	TRBJ1-3	14	TGTGCCAGCAGTTCCTTCCCGGTTGGAAACACCATATATTTT	CASSSFPVGNTIYF
NA	NA	TRBV11-2	TRBJ2-3	16	TGTGCCAGCAGCGGCGGTTGGGGGCCACTCACTAATACGCAGTATTTT	CASSGGWGPLTNTQYF
NA	NA	TRBV5-4	TRBJ2-3	14	TGTGCCAGCAGCTTGATGTCAGGCCGAGATACGCAGTATTTT	CASSLMSGRDTQYF
NA	NA	TRBV19	TRBJ1-2	14	TGTGCCAGTAGTATTTTACAGCTAAACTATGGCTACACCTTC	CASSILQLNYGYTF
NA	NA	TRBV7-9	TRBJ2-3	21	TGTGCCAGCAGCACAACTATTATGGGGCGGGACAGAGGATACGGCACAGATACGCAGTATTTT	CASSTTIMGRDRGYGTDTQYF
NA	TRBD1	TRBV5-1	TRBJ2-2	18	TGCGCCAGCAGCGACATACCCCCGGGACAGGGGTCCACCGGGGAGCTGTTTTTT	CASSDIPPGQGSTGELFF
NA	NA	TRBV2	TRBJ1-5	14	TGTGCCAGCAGTCTCAAAGGTCTGTATCAGCCCCAGCATTTT	CASSLKGLYQPQHF
NA	TRBD2	TRBV11-2	TRBJ2-4	19	TGTGCCAGCAGCTTTCGGACTAGCGGGGGAGATATAGCCAAAAACATTCAGTACTTC	CASSFRTSGGDIAKNIQYF
NA	NA	TRBV11-1	TRBJ2-3	16	TGTGCCAGCAGCCAACGAACTAGTCGGGTGGGAGATACGCAGTATTTT	CASSQRTSRVGDTQYF
few	NA	TRBV19	TRBJ2-1	14	TGTGCCAGTAGTATATTGCGGGGACGCCATGAGCAGTTCTTC	CASSILRGRHEQFF
NA	NA	TRBV6-1	TRBJ1-2	12	TGTGCCAGCAGTGAACCACTCTATGGCTACACCTTC	CASSEPLYGYTF
NA	TRBD1	TRBV2	TRBJ2-2	15	TGTGCCAGCAGGTCGGGACAGGGGAACACCGGGGAGCTGTTTTTT	CASRSGQGNTGELFF
NA	NA	TRBV6-6	TRBJ1-5	16	TGTGCCAGCAGTTCATCCGCAAGGTCGAGCAATCAGCCCCAGCATTTT	CASSSSARSSNQPQHF
NA	NA	TRBV6-5	TRBJ1-4	12	TGTGCCAGCTGCAGGTTTAATGAAAAACTGTTTTTT	CASCRFNEKLFF
NA	NA	TRBV7-6	TRBJ1-1	15	TGTGCCAGCAGCCCATCCCGGACAGTGAACACTGAAGCTTTCTTT	CASSPSRTVNTEAFF
NA	TRBD1	TRBV6-1	TRBJ1-2	15	TGTGCCAGCAGTGAAGCTGGACAGGGGGGCTATGGCTACACCTTC	CASSEAGQGGYGYTF
NA	NA	TRBV7-2	TRBJ2-2	15	TGTGCCAGCAGCCTCGGGCCTTCGGGCGGGGGGGAGCTGTTTTTT	CASSLGPSGGGELFF
NA	TRBD1	TRBV18	TRBJ2-3	16	TGTGCCAGCTCACCACCGAGGGGACAGAGCACAGATACGCAGTATTTT	CASSPPRGQSTDTQYF
NA	TRBD1	TRBV19	TRBJ1-2	12	TGTGCCAGTTCGCGGACAGGGGAAGGCTACACCTTC	CASSRTGEGYTF
NA	TRBD1	TRBV4-1	TRBJ1-1	15	TGCGCCAGCAGCCAGCAGGACAGGATGAACACTGAAGCTTTCTTT	CASSQQDRMNTEAFF
NA	NA	TRBV13	TRBJ1-2	18	TGTGCCAGCAGTATAGCGGGGCCGCAGCTCCGAGCTAACTATGGCTACACCTTC	CASSIAGPQLRANYGYTF
NA	NA	TRBV27	TRBJ2-1	15	TGTGCCAGCAGATTTTCCGGGACTCCGTACAATGAGCAGTTCTTC	CASRFSGTPYNEQFF
NA	NA	TRBV11-2	TRBJ1-2	12	TGTGCCAGCAGCCACAGGGAGAACGGCTACACCTTC	CASSHRENGYTF
NA	TRBD1	TRBV6-1	TRBJ1-6	17	TGTGCCAGCAGTGTGGCCCCGGGACAGTCCTATAATTCACCCCTCCACTTT	CASSVAPGQSYNSPLHF
NA	NA	TRBV12-1	TRBJ1-6	13	TGTGCCAGCGATAATATTTATAATTCACCCCTCCACTTT	CASDNIYNSPLHF
few	TRBD1	TRBV5-5	TRBJ1-2	16	TGTGCCAGCAGCCCGCACTTTTATGAGACAGGGCTAGGCTACACCTTC	CASSPHFYETGLGYTF
NA	NA	TRBV18	TRBJ2-5	13	TGTGCCAGCTCACCAAACAGGGAGGAGACCCAGTACTTC	CASSPNREETQYF
NA	NA	TRBV4-1	TRBJ1-5	13	TGCGCCAGCAGCCAAGAAGACTTGTGGCCCCAGCATTTT	CASSQEDLWPQHF
NA	NA	TRBV6-5	TRBJ2-1	16	TGTGCCAGCAGTTCCGACGGTGGACTTAATTACAATGAGCAGTTCTTC	CASSSDGGLNYNEQFF
NA	NA	TRBV2	TRBJ1-3	16	TGTGCCAGCAGGCCGTTGTTAGGGTTATCTGGAAACACCATATATTTT	CASRPLLGLSGNTIYF